This is a list of T cell receptor beta chains from one sample in a study of Ad26.COV2.S vaccination and SARS-CoV-2 variants. The repertoire was sequenced with immunoSEQ multiplex PCR; TCRdb's copy has only in-frame clones and lacks some. The table records about 350,000 clones, roughly 84% of them present only once. Sequenced material: peripheral blood, taken in a trial of Ad26.COV2.S vaccine versus placebo. These receptors were obtained from a person aged 18-60 years who received the Ad26.COV2.S COVID-19 vaccine or a placebo. Each CDR3 is given without its conserved first and last residue.

v_gene,len,j_gene,CDR3aa
TRBV29-1,11,TRBJ1-1,SVTTRSETEAF
TRBV19,13,TRBJ2-1,ASSILPVTHIEQF
TRBV27,11,TRBJ2-7,ASSSIQGYEQY
TRBV6-5,11,TRBJ1-2,ASSYPMARGYT
TRBV11-2,14,TRBJ2-3,ASSLDAGQGQDTQY
TRBV2,16,TRBJ2-5,ASSEHESPGPPEIPQY
TRBV6-2/TRBV6-3,9,TRBJ2-7,ASSYPDTVH
TRBV3-1/TRBV3-2,10,TRBJ2-1,ASSPPWNEQF
TRBV9,12,TRBJ1-2,ASSATGGVYGYT
TRBV6-6,12,TRBJ1-6,ASSPAGGGSPLH
TRBV3-1/TRBV3-2,12,TRBJ2-5,ASSLYGQQETQY
TRBV7-2,12,TRBJ2-5,ASSLNSWQETQY
TRBV28,13,TRBJ2-3,ASSSLERGTDTQY
TRBV19,13,TRBJ1-4,ASSGGGTGLEKLF
TRBV4-3,12,TRBJ2-5,ASSTGTTGGTQY
TRBV3-1/TRBV3-2,15,TRBJ2-2,ASSQGAGTSGKGELF
TRBV7-9,14,TRBJ2-1,ASETTTGSSYNEQF
TRBV4-3,13,TRBJ1-2,ASSQDRQGWNGYT
TRBV28,11,TRBJ2-7,ASSSPRRYEQY
TRBV2,13,TRBJ2-2,ASSRLAGTTGELF
TRBV6-2/TRBV6-3,12,TRBJ2-7,ASSNRAGGYEQY
TRBV21-1,15,TRBJ1-5,ASSKLGGQISNQPQH
TRBV10-1,11,TRBJ1-5,ASSESPGQPQH
TRBV11-2,14,TRBJ2-7,ASSGPRGILKFEQY